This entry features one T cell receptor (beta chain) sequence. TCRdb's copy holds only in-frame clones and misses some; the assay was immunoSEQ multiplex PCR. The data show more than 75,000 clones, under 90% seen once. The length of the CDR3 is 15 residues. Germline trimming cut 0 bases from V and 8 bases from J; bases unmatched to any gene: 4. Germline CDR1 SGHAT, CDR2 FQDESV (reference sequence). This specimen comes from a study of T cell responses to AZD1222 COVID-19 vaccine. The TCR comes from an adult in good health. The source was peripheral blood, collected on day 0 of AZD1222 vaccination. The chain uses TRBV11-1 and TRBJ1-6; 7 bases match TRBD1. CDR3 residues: CASSLARGGYSPLHF. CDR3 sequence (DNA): TGTGCCAGCAGCTTAGCCCGAGGGGGCTATTCACCCCTCCACTTT.